This T cell receptor (beta chain) appears in the sequencing data of a study of shared clonotypes between healthy human individuals. Overall study context: Every donor yielded three CD4 naive, three CD4 memory, two CD8 naive and one CD8 memory plate.

The germline V gene has CDR1 KGHSH and CDR2 LQKENI. Trimming pared 3 bases from V and 6 bases from J, leaving 11 bases between. The CDR3 consists of 13 residues. Study-level points and caveats: Estimated richness was generally greater in naive than memory subsets. Few donors restricted represented genetic and exposure-history diversity.

The assay was immunoSEQ multiplex PCR, and TCRdb's table has in-frame clones only and misses some. The sample holds under 1,100,000 clones; about 74% are singletons and the top ten take approximately 1.5%. Within Nashville, Tennessee resided all donors, each a Caucasian adult. As regards this clone: Antigen unknown.

This receptor was obtained from a man aged 18 to 35 in good health. Sample: memory CD4+ T cells sorted from blood. As to subset: CD45RA-negative fraction. This chain uses TRBV18 with TRBJ1-1; possibly TRBD1 for D (5 bases). The CDR3 coding sequence is TGTGCCAGCTCACCGGGGGGGGAGGCTGAAGCTTTCTTT. Encoded protein: CASSPGGEAEAFF.